This T cell receptor beta chain emerged from a study of blood T cell repertoires in COVID-19. Study in general: Sites in the United States, Italy and Spain provided acute and convalescent COVID-19 samples. Sources were T cells, B-cell-depleted T cells, or PBMCs; the material itself was cDNA or gDNA.

CDR3 size: 12 residues. The V end lost 3 bases, the J end lost 6 bases, and 6 bases lay between the germline ends. Germline CDR1 SGHNT, CDR2 YENEEA. In the study's own analysis: For nucleated cells, counts were estimated from reference gene primer amplification. Generated by immunoSEQ multiplex PCR, the TCRdb table keeps only in-frame clones and is missing some. V, J and clone size were drawn from that table, and D and trimming were deduced from the DNA. The sample lists 200,000 to 250,000 clones, about 89% occurring once. What was sequenced was peripheral blood. The V gene is TRBV11-3, the J gene TRBJ1-3; D ambiguous. This clonotype was sampled from a woman in her sixties or seventies who had recovered from COVID-19. The CDR3 sequence is CASSLDSNTIYF. CDR3 coding DNA: TGTGCCAGCAGCTTGGACTCAAACACCATATATTTT.